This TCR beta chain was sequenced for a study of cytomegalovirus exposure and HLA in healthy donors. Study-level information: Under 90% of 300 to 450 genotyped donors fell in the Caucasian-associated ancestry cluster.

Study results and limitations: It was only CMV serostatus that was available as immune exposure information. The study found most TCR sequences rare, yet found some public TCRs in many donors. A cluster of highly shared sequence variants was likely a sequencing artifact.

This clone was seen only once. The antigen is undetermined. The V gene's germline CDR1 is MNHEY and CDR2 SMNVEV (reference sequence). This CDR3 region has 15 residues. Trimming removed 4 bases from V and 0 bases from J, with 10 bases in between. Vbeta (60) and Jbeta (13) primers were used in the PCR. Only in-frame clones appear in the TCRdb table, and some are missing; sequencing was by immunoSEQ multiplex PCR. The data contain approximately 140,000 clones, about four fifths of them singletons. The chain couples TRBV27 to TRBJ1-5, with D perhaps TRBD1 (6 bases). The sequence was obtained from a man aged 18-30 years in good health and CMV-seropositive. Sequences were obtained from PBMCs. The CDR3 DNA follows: TGTGCCAGCAGTTCACAGGGTTTTAGCAATCAGCCCCAGCATTTT. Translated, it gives CASSSQGFSNQPQHF.